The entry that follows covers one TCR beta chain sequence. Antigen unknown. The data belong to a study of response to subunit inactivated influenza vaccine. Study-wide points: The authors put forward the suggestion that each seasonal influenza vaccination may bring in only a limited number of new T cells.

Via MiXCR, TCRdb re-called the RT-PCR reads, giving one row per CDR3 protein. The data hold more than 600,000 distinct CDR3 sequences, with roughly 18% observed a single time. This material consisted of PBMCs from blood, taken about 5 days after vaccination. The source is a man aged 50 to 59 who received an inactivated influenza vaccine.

The DNA for the CDR3 is TGTGCCAGCAGCGTAGTGGCGGGAGAGGATACGCAGTATTTT. Protein: CASSVVAGEDTQYF. The J gene is TRBJ2-3, the V gene TRBV9; 7 bases line up with TRBD2. The CDR3 is 14 amino acids. The junction had 4 bases not matched to a gene; V was cut back by 0 bases and J by 6 bases. The germline V gene has CDR1 SGDLS and CDR2 YYNGEE.